The 8 T cell receptor beta chains below were found in one sample sequenced in a study of shared clonotypes between healthy human individuals. The assay was immunoSEQ multiplex PCR, and TCRdb's table has in-frame clones only and misses some. The table lists some 2,000,000 clones, approximately 94% of them singletons, with approximately 0.13% in the top ten. The specimen was naive CD4+ T cells sorted from blood. Subset noted: CD45RA+ positively selected. These TCRs come from a man younger than 35 in good health.

J is TRBJ1-6 and V is TRBV7-2; a possible D gene is TRBD1 (5 bases). Germline V gene sequence: CDR1 SGHTA, CDR2 FQGNSA. The length of the CDR3 is 13 residues. V was cut by 5 bases and J by 6 bases, with 8 bases left in between. The CDR3 DNA reads TGTGCCAGCAGCGCAGGGTTTAATTCACCCCTCCACTTT. It translates to CASSAGFNSPLHF.

This clone was recorded once. This chain links TRBV7-8 with TRBJ1-5; a weak D match, TRBD1 (5 bases). V was clipped by 5 bases and J by 0 bases, with 11 bases between them. There are 15 residues in the CDR3. Germline V CDR1 and CDR2: SGHVS, FQNEAQ. The CDR3: CASSQDGGSNQPQHF. As DNA, the CDR3 is TGTGCCAGCAGCCAAGACGGGGGTAGCAATCAGCCCCAGCATTTT.

As regards this clone: The same CDR3 is also encoded by other DNA sequences in this sample. The rearrangement joins TRBV15 to TRBJ1-5, with D hard to call. V lost 0 bases and J lost 4, with 10 bases in between. Germline CDR1 LNHNV, CDR2 YYDKDF (reference sequence). This CDR3 contains 15 residues. CDR3 region: CATSRDPGVNQPQHF. Here the CDR3 DNA reads TGTGCCACCAGCAGAGATCCAGGCGTAAATCAGCCCCAGCATTTT.

This sequence joins TRBV6-1 and TRBJ2-2, with D perhaps assigned TRBD1 or TRBD2 (5 bases each). The CDR3 length is 18 residues. V lost 4 bases and J lost 0, with 18 bases in between. The germline gives CDR1 MNHNS, CDR2 SASEGT. CDR3 bases: TGTGCCAGCAGTGGGGGTCCGGGACCTCGTGCGAACACCGGGGAGCTGTTTTTT. As protein: CASSGGPGPRANTGELFF.

V is TRBV6-6 and J is TRBJ1-4; D is possibly TRBD1 (5 bases). Trimming stripped 8 bases from V and 2 bases from J, with 12 bases between. Germline loops: CDR1 MNHNY, CDR2 SVGAGI (reference sequence). This CDR3 comprises 14 residues. CDR3 protein: CASGGVSTNEKLFF. The CDR3 DNA reads TGTGCCAGCGGGGGGGTATCGACTAATGAAAAACTGTTTTTT.

This rearrangement joins TRBV7-9 to TRBJ2-3; D unresolved. The CDR3 has 15 residues. Germline V gene sequence: CDR1 SEHNR, CDR2 FQNEAQ (reference sequence). Trimming pared 5 bases from V and 0 bases from J, leaving 12 bases between. The CDR3 DNA reads TGTGCCAGCAGCACCCACTTAACTAGCACAGATACGCAGTATTTT. It encodes CASSTHLTSTDTQYF.

The chain links TRBV6-1 to TRBJ1-2; D gene uncertain. CDR1 and CDR2 from the germline V gene are MNHNS and SASEGT. The CDR3 is 12 residues long. V lost 3 bases and J lost 1, with 3 bases in between. The CDR3 is CASSDGNYGYTF. DNA for the CDR3: TGTGCCAGCAGTGACGGTAACTATGGCTACACCTTC.

This clone was observed once. The chain combines TRBV9 with TRBJ1-2, with D possibly being TRBD1 (6 bases). This CDR3 spans 17 amino acids. Trimming removed 4 bases at V and 1 base at J, with 20 bases between. Germline CDR1 and CDR2: SGDLS and YYNGEE. CDR3 region: CASSPGGRGLDNYGYTF. For the CDR3, the DNA is TGTGCCAGCAGCCCTGGGGGCAGGGGATTGGATAACTATGGCTACACCTTC.